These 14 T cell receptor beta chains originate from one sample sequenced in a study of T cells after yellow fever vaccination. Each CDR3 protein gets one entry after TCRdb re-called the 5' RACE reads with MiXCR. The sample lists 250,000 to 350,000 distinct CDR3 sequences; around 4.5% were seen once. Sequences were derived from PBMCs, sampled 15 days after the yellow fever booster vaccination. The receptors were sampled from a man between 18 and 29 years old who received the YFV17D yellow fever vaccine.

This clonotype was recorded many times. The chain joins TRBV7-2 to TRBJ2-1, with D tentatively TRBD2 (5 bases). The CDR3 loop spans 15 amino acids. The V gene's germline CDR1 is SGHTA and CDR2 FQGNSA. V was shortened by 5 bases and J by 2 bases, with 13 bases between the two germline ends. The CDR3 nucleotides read TGTGCCAGCAGCGCCACTAGATCCCCCTACAATGAGCAGTTCTTC. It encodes CASSATRSPYNEQFF.

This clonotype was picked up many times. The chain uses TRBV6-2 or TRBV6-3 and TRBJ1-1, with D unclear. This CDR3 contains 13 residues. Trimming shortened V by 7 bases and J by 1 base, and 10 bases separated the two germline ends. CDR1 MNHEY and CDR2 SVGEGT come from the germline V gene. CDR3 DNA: TGTGCCAGCACCAACGGGAGGAACACTGAAGCTTTCTTT. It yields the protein CASTNGRNTEAFF.

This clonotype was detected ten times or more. CDR3 nucleotide sequence: TGTGCCAGCAGTGAACATGGCAGGAGCTACGAGCAGTACGTC. Amino acids: CASSEHGRSYEQYV. The gene calls are TRBV2 and TRBJ2-7; no clear D. V lost 2 bases and J 3 bases, leaving 11 bases between the germline ends. The CDR3 loop spans 14 amino acids. The germline V gene encodes CDR1 SNHLY and CDR2 FYNNEI.

The CDR3 here is CASSFVRGPGEKLFF. The CDR3 DNA reads TGTGCCAGCAGTTTTGTCAGGGGGCCGGGTGAAAAACTGTTTTTT. The V and J genes are TRBV28 and TRBJ1-4; 8 nucleotides line up with TRBD1. The CDR3 extends over 15 amino acids. Trimming cost V 3 bases and J 7 bases; bases outside gene matches: 7. Per the germline V gene, CDR1 is MDHEN and CDR2 is SYDVKM.

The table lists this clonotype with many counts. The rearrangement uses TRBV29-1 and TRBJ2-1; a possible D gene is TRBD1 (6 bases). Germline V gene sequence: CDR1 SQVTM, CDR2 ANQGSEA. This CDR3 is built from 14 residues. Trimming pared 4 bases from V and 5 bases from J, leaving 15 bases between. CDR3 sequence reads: CSVAPRGRHNEQFF. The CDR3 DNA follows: TGCAGCGTTGCCCCCAGGGGACGACACAATGAGCAGTTCTTC.

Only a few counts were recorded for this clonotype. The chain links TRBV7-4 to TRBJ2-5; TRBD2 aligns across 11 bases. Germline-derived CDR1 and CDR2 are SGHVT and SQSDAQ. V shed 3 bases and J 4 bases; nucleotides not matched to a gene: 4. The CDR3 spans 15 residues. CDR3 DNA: TGTGCCAGCAGCTTGGGACTAGCGGAGGCAGAGACCCAGTACTTC. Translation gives CASSLGLAEAETQYF.

The CDR3 is CASSLVGWGADKGEQFF. The CDR3 nucleotides are TGTGCCAGCAGTTTGGTAGGATGGGGGGCTGACAAGGGTGAGCAGTTCTTC. The chain links TRBV28 to TRBJ2-1; TRBD1 or TRBD2 may be the D gene (6 bases each). V lost 3 bases and J lost 9, with 24 bases in between. The CDR3 loop spans 17 amino acids. The germline CDR1 and CDR2 sequences are MDHEN and SYDVKM.

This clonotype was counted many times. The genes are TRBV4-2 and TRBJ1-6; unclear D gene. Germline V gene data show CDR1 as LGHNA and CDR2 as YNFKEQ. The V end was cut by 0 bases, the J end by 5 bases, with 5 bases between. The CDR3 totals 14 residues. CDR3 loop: CASSQDGDNSPLHF. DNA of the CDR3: TGTGCCAGCAGCCAAGACGGAGATAATTCACCCCTCCACTTT.

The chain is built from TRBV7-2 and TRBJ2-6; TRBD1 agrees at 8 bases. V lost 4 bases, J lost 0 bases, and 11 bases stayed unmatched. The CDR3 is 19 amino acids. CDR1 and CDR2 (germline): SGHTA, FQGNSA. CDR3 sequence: CASSSIPGQESSGANVLTF. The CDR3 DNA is TGTGCCAGCAGCTCGATTCCGGGACAGGAGAGCTCTGGGGCCAACGTCCTGACTTTC.

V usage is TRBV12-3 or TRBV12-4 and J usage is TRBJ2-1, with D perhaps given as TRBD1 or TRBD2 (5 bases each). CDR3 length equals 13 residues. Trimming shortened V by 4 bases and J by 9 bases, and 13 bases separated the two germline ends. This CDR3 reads CASSWGTGGEQFF. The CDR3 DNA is TGTGCCAGCAGTTGGGGGACGGGTGGTGAGCAGTTCTTC.

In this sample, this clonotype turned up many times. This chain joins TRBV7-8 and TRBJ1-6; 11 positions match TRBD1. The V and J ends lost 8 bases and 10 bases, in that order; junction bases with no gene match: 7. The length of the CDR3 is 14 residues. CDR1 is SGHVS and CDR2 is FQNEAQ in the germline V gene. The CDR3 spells CASGRDRGDSPLHF. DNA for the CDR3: TGTGCCAGCGGCCGGGACAGGGGGGACTCACCCCTCCACTTT.

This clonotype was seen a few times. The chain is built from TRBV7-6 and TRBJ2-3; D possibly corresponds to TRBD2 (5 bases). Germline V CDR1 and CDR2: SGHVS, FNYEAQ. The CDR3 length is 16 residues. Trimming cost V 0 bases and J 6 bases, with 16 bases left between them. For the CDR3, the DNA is TGTGCCAGCAGCTTAGCGCCGAGGACTCGAGTGGATACGCAGTATTTT. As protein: CASSLAPRTRVDTQYF.

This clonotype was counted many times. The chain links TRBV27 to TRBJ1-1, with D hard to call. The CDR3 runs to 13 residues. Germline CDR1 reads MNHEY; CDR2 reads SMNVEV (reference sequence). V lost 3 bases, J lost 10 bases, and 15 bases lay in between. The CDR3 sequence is CASSFGSPGLAFF. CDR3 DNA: TGTGCCAGCAGTTTTGGGTCACCGGGTTTAGCTTTCTTT.

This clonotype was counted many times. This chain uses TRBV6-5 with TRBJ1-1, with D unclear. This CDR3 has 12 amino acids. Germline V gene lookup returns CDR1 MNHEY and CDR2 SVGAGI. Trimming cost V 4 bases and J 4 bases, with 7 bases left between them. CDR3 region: CASSSGRTEAFF. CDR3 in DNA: TGTGCCAGCAGTTCTGGGCGCACTGAAGCTTTCTTT.